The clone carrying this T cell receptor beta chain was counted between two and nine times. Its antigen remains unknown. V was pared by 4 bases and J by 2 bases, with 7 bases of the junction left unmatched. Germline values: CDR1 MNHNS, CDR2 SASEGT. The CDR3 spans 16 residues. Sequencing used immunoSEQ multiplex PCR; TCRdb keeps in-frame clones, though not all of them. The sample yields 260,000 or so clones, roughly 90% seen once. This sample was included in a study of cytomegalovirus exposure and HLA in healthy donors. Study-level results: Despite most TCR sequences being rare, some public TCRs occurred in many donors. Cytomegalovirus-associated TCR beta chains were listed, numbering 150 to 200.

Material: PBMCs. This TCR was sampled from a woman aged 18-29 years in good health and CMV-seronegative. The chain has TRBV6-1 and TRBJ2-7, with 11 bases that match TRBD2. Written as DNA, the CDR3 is TGTGCCAGCAGTGTAGCGGGAGGGCCTGGGGCCTACGAGCAGTACTTC. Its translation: CASSVAGGPGAYEQYF.